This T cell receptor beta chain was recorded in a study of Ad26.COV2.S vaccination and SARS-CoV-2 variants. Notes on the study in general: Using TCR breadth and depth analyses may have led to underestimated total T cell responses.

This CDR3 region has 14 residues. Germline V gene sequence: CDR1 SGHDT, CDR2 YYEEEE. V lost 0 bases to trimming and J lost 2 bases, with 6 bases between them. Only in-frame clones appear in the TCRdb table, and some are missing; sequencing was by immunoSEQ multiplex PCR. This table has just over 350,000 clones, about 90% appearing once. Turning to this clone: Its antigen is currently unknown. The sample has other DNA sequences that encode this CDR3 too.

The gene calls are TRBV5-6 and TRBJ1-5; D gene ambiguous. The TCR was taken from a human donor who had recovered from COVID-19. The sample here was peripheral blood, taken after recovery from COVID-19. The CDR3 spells CASSLGGGNQPQHF. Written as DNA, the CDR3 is TGTGCCAGCAGCTTGGGCGGGGGCAATCAGCCCCAGCATTTT.